This T cell receptor beta chain came from a study of shared clonotypes between healthy human individuals. Worth noting for this clone: Other DNA sequences in this sample translate to the same CDR3.

Sequencing was performed with immunoSEQ multiplex PCR; in TCRdb, only in-frame clones are kept and a portion is missing. This table holds millions of clones, more than 90% found once. The CDR3 totals 15 residues. The germline V gene has CDR1 SGHTA and CDR2 FQGNSA. V was trimmed by 1 base and J by 0 bases, leaving 10 bases between them. The sequence was obtained from a man aged 18-30 years in good health. The V gene is TRBV7-2, the J gene TRBJ2-7, with D maybe TRBD2 (5 bases). Source material: naive CD4+ T cells sorted from blood. Subset given: CD45RA+ positively selected. The CDR3 spells CASSLETGSSYEQYF. In DNA, the CDR3 is TGTGCCAGCAGCTTAGAGACGGGGAGCTCCTACGAGCAGTACTTC.